This T cell receptor (beta chain) is from a study of PD-L1 blockade in urothelial cancer. Regarding the study as a whole: Durable-benefit patients expanded tumor-associated blood clones more at 3 weeks.

Details on this clone: Its specificity is unknown.

Libraries were prepared by immunoSEQ multiplex PCR; TCRdb keeps only in-frame clonotypes and omits some of them. The table shows 50,000 or so clones, with roughly four fifths occurring only once. Per the germline V gene, CDR1 is MDHEN and CDR2 is SYDVKM. V was clipped by 4 bases and J by 6 bases; unmatched bases: 6. This CDR3 spans 16 amino acids. The sequenced sample was PBMCs, obtained around atezolizumab (anti-PD-L1) treatment. This clonotype originated in a man in his 70s with urothelial cancer. This chain joins TRBV28 and TRBJ1-4; 12 bases are a match to TRBD1. The CDR3 here is CASSSSGTGGYEKLFF. In DNA, the CDR3 is TGTGCCAGCAGTTCGTCCGGGACAGGGGGCTATGAAAAACTGTTTTTT.